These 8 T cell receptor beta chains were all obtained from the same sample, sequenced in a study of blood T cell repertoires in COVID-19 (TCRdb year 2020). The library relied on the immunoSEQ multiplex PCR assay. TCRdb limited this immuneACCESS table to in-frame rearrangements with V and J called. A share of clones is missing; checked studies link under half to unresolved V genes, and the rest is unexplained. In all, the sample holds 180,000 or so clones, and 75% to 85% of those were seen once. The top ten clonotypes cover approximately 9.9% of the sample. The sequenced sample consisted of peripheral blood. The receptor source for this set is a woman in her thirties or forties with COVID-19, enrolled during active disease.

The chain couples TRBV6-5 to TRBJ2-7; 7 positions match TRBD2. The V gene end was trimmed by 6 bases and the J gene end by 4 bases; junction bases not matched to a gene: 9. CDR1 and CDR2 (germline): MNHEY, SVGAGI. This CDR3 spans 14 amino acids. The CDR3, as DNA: TGTGCCAGCAGCCCGACCAGCGGGGTTTACGAGCAGTACTTC. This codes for CASSPTSGVYEQYF.

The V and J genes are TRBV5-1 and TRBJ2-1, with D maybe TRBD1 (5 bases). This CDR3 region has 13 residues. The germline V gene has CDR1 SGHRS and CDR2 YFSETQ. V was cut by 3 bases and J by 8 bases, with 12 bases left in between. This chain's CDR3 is CASSYLQGDEQFF. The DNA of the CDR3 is TGCGCCAGCAGCTACCTCCAAGGGGATGAGCAGTTCTTC.

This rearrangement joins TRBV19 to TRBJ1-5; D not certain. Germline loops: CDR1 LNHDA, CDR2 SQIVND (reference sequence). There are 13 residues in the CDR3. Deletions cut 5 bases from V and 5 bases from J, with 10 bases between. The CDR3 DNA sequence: TGTGCCAGTAGTTACGCCGGGGATCAGCCCCAGCATTTT. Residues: CASSYAGDQPQHF.

CDR3 in amino acids: CAWSGRQDTEAFF. The CDR3 nucleotides read TGTGCCTGGAGTGGCAGGCAGGACACTGAAGCTTTCTTT. The rearrangement joins TRBV30 to TRBJ1-1; D remains unclear. Germline V gene sequence: CDR1 GTSNPN, CDR2 SVGIG (reference sequence). V was clipped by 1 base and J by 3 bases, with 9 bases between them. The CDR3 totals 13 residues. The full variable domain, its missing parts supplied by reference TRBV30 and TRBJ1-1, is SQTIHQWPATLVQPVGSPLSLECTVEGTSNPNLYWYRQAAGRGLQLLFYSVGIGQISSEVPQNLSASRPQDRQFILSSKKLLLSDSGFYLCAWSGRQDTEAFFGQGTRLTVV.

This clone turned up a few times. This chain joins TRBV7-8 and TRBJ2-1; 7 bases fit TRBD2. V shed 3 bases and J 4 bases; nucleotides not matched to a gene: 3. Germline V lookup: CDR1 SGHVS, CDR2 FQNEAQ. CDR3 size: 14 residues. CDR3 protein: CASSFQAGYNEQFF. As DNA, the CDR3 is TGTGCCAGCAGCTTCCAAGCGGGGTACAATGAGCAGTTCTTC. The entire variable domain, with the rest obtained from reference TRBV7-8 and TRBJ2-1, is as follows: GAGVSQSPRYKVAKRGQDVALRCDPISGHVSLFWYQQALGQGPEFLTYFQNEAQLDKSGLPSDRFFAERPEGSVSTLKIQRTQQEDSAVYLCASSFQAGYNEQFFGPGTRLTVL.

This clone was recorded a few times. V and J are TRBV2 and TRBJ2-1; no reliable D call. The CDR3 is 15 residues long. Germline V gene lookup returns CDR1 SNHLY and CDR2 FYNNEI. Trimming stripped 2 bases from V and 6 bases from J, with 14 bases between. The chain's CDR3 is CASSETLVRGNEQFF. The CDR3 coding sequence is TGTGCCAGCAGTGAAACTCTCGTCCGAGGCAATGAGCAGTTCTTC.

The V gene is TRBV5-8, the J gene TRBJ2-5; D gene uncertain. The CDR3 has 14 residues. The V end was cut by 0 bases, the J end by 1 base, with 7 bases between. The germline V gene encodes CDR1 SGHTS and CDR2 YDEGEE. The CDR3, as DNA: TGTGCCAGCAGCTTGGGAATAGTCCAAGAGACCCAGTACTTC. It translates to CASSLGIVQETQYF. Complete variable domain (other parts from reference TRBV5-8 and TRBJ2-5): EAGVTQSPTHLIKTRGQQATLRCSPISGHTSVYWYQQALGLGLQFLLWYDEGEERNRGNFPPRFSGRQFPNYSSELNVNALELEDSALYLCASSLGIVQETQYFGPGTRLLVL.

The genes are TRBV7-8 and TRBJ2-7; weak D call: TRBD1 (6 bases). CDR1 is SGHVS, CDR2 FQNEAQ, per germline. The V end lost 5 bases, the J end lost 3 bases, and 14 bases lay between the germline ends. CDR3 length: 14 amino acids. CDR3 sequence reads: CASSPDRSDYEQYF. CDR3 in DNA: TGTGCCAGCAGCCCAGACAGGAGCGACTACGAGCAGTACTTC. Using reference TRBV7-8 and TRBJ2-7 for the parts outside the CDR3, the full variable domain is GAGVSQSPRYKVAKRGQDVALRCDPISGHVSLFWYQQALGQGPEFLTYFQNEAQLDKSGLPSDRFFAERPEGSVSTLKIQRTQQEDSAVYLCASSPDRSDYEQYFGPGTRLTVT.